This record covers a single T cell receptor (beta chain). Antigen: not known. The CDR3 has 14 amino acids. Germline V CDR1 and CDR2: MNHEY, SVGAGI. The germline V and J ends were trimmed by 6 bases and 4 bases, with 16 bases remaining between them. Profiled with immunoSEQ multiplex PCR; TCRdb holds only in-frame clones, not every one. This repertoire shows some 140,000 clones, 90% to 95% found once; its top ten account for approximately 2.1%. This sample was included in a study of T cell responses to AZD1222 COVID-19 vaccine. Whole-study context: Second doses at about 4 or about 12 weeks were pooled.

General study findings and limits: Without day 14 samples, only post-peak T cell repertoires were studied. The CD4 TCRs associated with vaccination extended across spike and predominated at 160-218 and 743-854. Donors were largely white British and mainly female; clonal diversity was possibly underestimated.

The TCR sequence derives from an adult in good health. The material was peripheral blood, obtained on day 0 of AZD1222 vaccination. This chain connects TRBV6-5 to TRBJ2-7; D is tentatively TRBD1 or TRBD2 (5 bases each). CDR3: CASSPGTRPYEQYF. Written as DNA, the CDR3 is TGTGCCAGCAGCCCCGGGACCCGACCTTACGAGCAGTACTTC.